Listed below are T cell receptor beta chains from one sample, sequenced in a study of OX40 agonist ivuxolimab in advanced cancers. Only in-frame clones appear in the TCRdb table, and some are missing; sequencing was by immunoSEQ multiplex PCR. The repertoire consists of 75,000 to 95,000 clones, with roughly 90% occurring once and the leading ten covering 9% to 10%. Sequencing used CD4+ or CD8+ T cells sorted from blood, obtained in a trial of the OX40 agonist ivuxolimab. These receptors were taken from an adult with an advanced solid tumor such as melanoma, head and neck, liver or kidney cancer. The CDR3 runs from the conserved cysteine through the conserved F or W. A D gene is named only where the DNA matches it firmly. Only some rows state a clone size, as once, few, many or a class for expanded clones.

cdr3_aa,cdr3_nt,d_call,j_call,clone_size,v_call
CASSLRRETQYF,TGTGCCAGCAGCTTAAGAAGAGAGACCCAGTACTTC,.,TRBJ2-5,.,TRBV7-6
CASSALLAGGPHEQYF,TGTGCCAGCAGTGCCCTACTAGCGGGAGGGCCCCACGAGCAGTACTTC,TRBD2,TRBJ2-7,.,TRBV2
CASTFTTADNEQFF,TGTGCCAGCACCTTTACCACGGCTGACAATGAGCAGTTCTTC,.,TRBJ2-1,.,TRBV11-1
CAIPRTDGGEGYGYTF,TGTGCCATCCCCAGGACGGACGGCGGTGAGGGCTATGGCTACACCTTC,.,TRBJ1-2,.,TRBV28
CASSLSFPSQSREQFF,TGTGCCAGCAGTTTATCCTTCCCATCCCAATCACGGGAGCAGTTCTTC,.,TRBJ2-1,.,TRBV27
CASSGTAGNTIYF,TGTGCCAGCAGTGGGACAGCTGGAAACACCATATATTTT,.,TRBJ1-3,.,TRBV25-1
CASSLRTARYGYTF,TGTGCCAGTAGTCTTCGGACAGCTCGCTATGGCTACACCTTC,.,TRBJ1-2,.,TRBV19
CASSLIYGRAADTQYF,TGCGCCAGCAGCTTGATCTACGGGAGGGCCGCAGATACGCAGTATTTT,TRBD2,TRBJ2-3,.,TRBV5-1
CASIATRTGTRETQYF,TGTGCCAGCATCGCTACCCGGACAGGGACTAGAGAGACCCAGTACTTC,.,TRBJ2-5,.,TRBV7-9
CASSYTAGQIYGYTF,TGTGCCAGCAGTTATACCGCGGGACAGATATATGGCTACACCTTC,TRBD1,TRBJ1-2,once,TRBV27
CASSQQGRSTEAFF,TGTGCCAGCAGCCAACAGGGGCGGAGTACTGAAGCTTTCTTT,TRBD1,TRBJ1-1,.,TRBV6-5
CASQPLNEQYF,TGTGCCAGCCAGCCTTTGAACGAGCAGTACTTC,.,TRBJ2-7,.,TRBV2
CATSREIRSYQPQHF,TGTGCCACCAGCAGAGAGATCCGGAGTTATCAGCCCCAGCATTTT,.,TRBJ1-5,.,TRBV15
CASGQGASEAFF,TGCGCCAGTGGACAGGGGGCCTCTGAAGCTTTCTTT,TRBD1,TRBJ1-1,.,TRBV10-1
CASSPPSGANVLTF,TGTGCCAGCTCACCACCCTCTGGGGCCAACGTCCTGACTTTC,.,TRBJ2-6,once,TRBV18
CASSQYGLAEYNEQFF,TGCGCCAGCAGCCAATACGGACTAGCGGAGTACAATGAGCAGTTCTTC,TRBD2,TRBJ2-1,.,TRBV4-1
CASSLSLVNTEAFF,TGTGCCAGCAGCTTAAGTCTTGTTAACACTGAAGCTTTCTTT,.,TRBJ1-1,.,TRBV7-3
CASSLMQGRGYTF,TGTGCCAGCAGTTTAATGCAGGGAAGGGGCTACACCTTC,.,TRBJ1-2,once,TRBV28
CASSFVLGQETQYF,TGCGCCAGCAGCTTCGTTTTGGGGCAAGAGACCCAGTACTTC,.,TRBJ2-5,.,TRBV5-1
CASNGRGGATDTQYF,TGTGCCAGCAATGGGAGGGGAGGAGCCACAGATACGCAGTATTTT,TRBD2,TRBJ2-3,.,TRBV6-1
CASSMGQGATGELFF,TGTGCCAGCAGCATGGGACAGGGGGCCACCGGGGAGCTGTTTTTT,TRBD1,TRBJ2-2,.,TRBV5-8
CASSFIAGSTQLEAFF,TGTGCCAGCAGTTTCATCGCGGGGTCCACTCAACTCGAAGCTTTCTTT,.,TRBJ1-1,.,TRBV27
CASSVLQGVDTQYF,TGTGCCAGCAGCGTCTTACAGGGGGTAGATACGCAGTATTTT,TRBD1,TRBJ2-3,.,TRBV9
CASSATRATDTQYF,TGTGCCAGTAGTGCGACTAGAGCAACAGATACGCAGTATTTT,.,TRBJ2-3,.,TRBV19
CASSVGTGTYEQYF,TGTGCCAGCAGCGTCGGGACAGGGACCTACGAGCAGTACTTC,TRBD1,TRBJ2-7,.,TRBV9
CASSYPGQAESNQPQHF,TGTGCCAGCAGTTACCCGGGACAGGCTGAGAGCAATCAGCCCCAGCATTTT,TRBD1,TRBJ1-5,.,TRBV28
CASSPIQPGTGGEKLFF,TGCGCCAGCAGCCCAATACAACCGGGGACAGGGGGTGAAAAACTGTTTTTT,TRBD1,TRBJ1-4,.,TRBV5-1
CASRSRQPQHF,TGTGCCAGCAGATCGAGGCAGCCCCAGCATTTT,.,TRBJ1-5,few,TRBV28
CASSFGETQYF,TGTGCCAGCAGCTTCGGAGAGACCCAGTACTTC,.,TRBJ2-5,.,TRBV7-2
CASSLGDTYQPQHF,TGTGCCAGCAGCTTAGGGGACACTTATCAGCCCCAGCATTTT,.,TRBJ1-5,.,TRBV7-9
CSVLSPPTEAFF,TGCAGCGTTTTGTCACCACCCACTGAAGCTTTCTTT,.,TRBJ1-1,.,TRBV29-1
CASSDWAGSNTGELFF,TGCGCCAGCAGTGATTGGGCGGGATCGAACACCGGGGAGCTGTTTTTT,.,TRBJ2-2,.,TRBV10-1
CASSLTPESYEQYF,TGCGCCAGCAGCTTGACCCCAGAAAGCTACGAGCAGTACTTC,.,TRBJ2-7,.,TRBV5-1
CASSLFTTEAFF,TGTGCCAGCAGCTTGTTCACGACTGAAGCTTTCTTT,.,TRBJ1-1,.,TRBV5-5
CASSVEIYYNEQFF,TGTGCCAGCAGTGTTGAGATCTATTACAATGAGCAGTTCTTC,.,TRBJ2-1,.,TRBV6-1
CASSPIRGWIGYTF,TGTGCCAGCAGCCCGATAAGGGGGTGGATAGGCTACACCTTC,.,TRBJ1-2,.,TRBV11-2
CASSPGLAGGYSYEQYF,TGTGCCAGCAGTCCCGGACTAGCGGGGGGTTACTCCTACGAGCAGTACTTC,TRBD2,TRBJ2-7,.,TRBV5-4
CASRPQGFGANVLTF,TGTGCCAGCAGACCCCAGGGATTTGGGGCCAACGTCCTGACTTTC,.,TRBJ2-6,.,TRBV6-5
CASSFGIIYGYTF,TGCGCCAGCAGCTTCGGGATTATCTATGGCTACACCTTC,.,TRBJ1-2,once,TRBV5-1
CASSPAGGGKTEAFF,TGTGCCAGCAGCCCTGCAGGGGGCGGAAAGACTGAAGCTTTCTTT,TRBD1,TRBJ1-1,few,TRBV5-4
CASKGEYEQYF,TGCGCCAGTAAGGGGGAATACGAGCAGTACTTC,.,TRBJ2-7,.,TRBV5-1
CASSFRGGTGGFYEQYF,TGTGCCAGCAGCTTCAGAGGGGGGACAGGGGGTTTCTACGAGCAGTACTTC,TRBD1,TRBJ2-7,.,TRBV13
CASLRGTPISEQFF,TGCGCCAGCCTTAGAGGGACTCCTATAAGTGAGCAGTTCTTC,.,TRBJ2-1,once,TRBV10-2
CASSQGQGADNSPLHF,TGTGCCAGCTCGCAGGGACAGGGGGCGGATAATTCACCCCTCCACTTT,TRBD1,TRBJ1-6,.,TRBV18
CASSPFTGHGYTF,TGTGCCAGCAGTCCTTTTACAGGGCACGGCTACACCTTC,.,TRBJ1-2,.,TRBV6-5
CASSLDGGNYEQYF,TGCGCCAGCAGCTTGGACGGGGGGAACTACGAGCAGTACTTC,TRBD2,TRBJ2-7,.,TRBV5-1
CASSQGGAPPYNEQFF,TGCGCCAGCAGCCAAGGGGGGGCCCCCCCTTACAATGAGCAGTTCTTC,.,TRBJ2-1,once,TRBV4-1
CASSLGLGGEYF,TGTGCCAGCAGCTTAGGTTTAGGGGGCGAGTACTTC,TRBD1,TRBJ2-7,.,TRBV7-8
CASSLTIEVYGYTF,TGTGCCAGTAGCCTGACAATAGAGGTCTATGGCTACACCTTC,.,TRBJ1-2,.,TRBV19
CASTEMGGLAQHF,TGTGCCAGCACGGAAATGGGAGGATTGGCCCAGCATTTT,.,TRBJ1-5,.,TRBV28
CSVRGADNYGYTF,TGCAGCGTTCGCGGGGCGGATAACTATGGCTACACCTTC,.,TRBJ1-2,.,TRBV29-1
CASSYVVGDTQYF,TGTGCCAGCAGTTACGTGGTTGGGGATACGCAGTATTTT,.,TRBJ2-3,few,TRBV6-5
CASSSTGGWSYEQYF,TGTGCCAGCAGTTCGACAGGGGGCTGGTCCTACGAGCAGTACTTC,TRBD1,TRBJ2-7,.,TRBV28